Following are 30 T cell receptor beta chains from one sample sequenced in a study of breast tumors, draining lymph nodes, adjacent tissues. Breast cancer patients provided tissue from their axillary draining lymph nodes. MiXCR, run by TCRdb on the multiplex PCR reads, gives a single entry per CDR3 protein. This sample has 250,000 or so distinct CDR3 sequences, with around 31% found just once. The sequenced sample consisted of axillary lymph node tissue. These receptors were collected from a female donor with breast cancer. Some clones in this sample may be carry-over from other donors' samples.

Note on this clonotype: It differs at one base from a far larger clone, so likely a read error. This CDR3 fails to terminate in the conserved phenylalanine or tryptophan, so it likely reflects a read error. The CDR3 region is CASSYSGSYEQYL. CDR3 nucleotide sequence: TGTGCCAGCAGTTATTCCGGATCCTACGAGCAGTACCTC. J is TRBJ2-7 and V is TRBV6-5; no clear D gene. Trimming shortened V by 3 bases and J by 1 base, and 7 bases separated the two germline ends. The V gene's germline CDR1 is MNHEY and CDR2 SVGAGI. The CDR3 is made up of 13 amino acids.

A note on this clonotype: Possible read error: a much larger clone is one base away. Because it lacks the conserved phenylalanine or tryptophan at the end, this CDR3 is likely a read error. The rearrangement joins TRBV6-1 to TRBJ1-5; D is ambiguous. The V end lost 11 bases, the J end lost 3 bases, and 14 bases lay between the germline ends. The CDR3 totals 13 residues. CDR1 is MNHNS and CDR2 is SASEGT in the germline V gene. The CDR3 DNA sequence: TGTGCCGGCGGAAGGGAATCCAATCAGCCCCAGCATCTT. It specifies CAGGRESNQPQHL.

The gene calls are TRBV11-2 and TRBJ1-5; D is uncertain. Germline CDR1 and CDR2: SGHAT and FQNNGV. This CDR3 is 14 amino acids long. The V and J ends lost 1 base and 11 bases respectively, with 15 bases between them. This chain's CDR3 is CASSLGADQETQHF. The CDR3 coding sequence is TGTGCCAGCAGCTTAGGAGCGGACCAAGAGACCCAGCATTTT.

The sample holds many counts of this clonotype. The chain uses TRBV6-4 and TRBJ2-1; tentatively, D is TRBD1 (6 bases). Germline values: CDR1 MRHNA, CDR2 SNTAGT. V was pared by 4 bases and J by 7 bases, with 11 bases between. This CDR3 is built from 13 residues. The CDR3: CASSADSGNEQFF. CDR3 in DNA: TGTGCCAGCAGTGCGGACAGTGGGAATGAGCAGTTCTTC.

This clonotype was counted ten times or more. The chain joins TRBV20-1 to TRBJ2-7, with 7 bases identical to TRBD2. The length of the CDR3 is 14 residues. J was trimmed by 7 bases and V by 3 bases; bases with no gene match: 12. In germline, CDR1 is DFQATT, CDR2 SNEGSKA (reference sequence). The CDR3 DNA reads as TGCAGTGCTAGTCGGGGGAGGGTAGAATGGGAGCAGTACTTC. It translates to CSASRGRVEWEQYF.

This rearrangement joins TRBV27 to TRBJ2-1; TRBD2 agrees at 12 bases. This CDR3 has 17 residues. Germline values: CDR1 MNHEY, CDR2 SMNVEV (reference sequence). V gave up 1 base and J gave up 8 bases; unmatched junction bases: 9. The CDR3 DNA reads TGTGCCAGCAGTTTATTAGCTAGCGGGAGGGGTGCGGATGAGCAGTTCTTC. This codes for CASSLLASGRGADEQFF.

A remark on this clonotype: This could be a read error, since a much larger clone is one nucleotide away. The chain employs TRBV7-2 and TRBJ2-1; 10 nucleotides match TRBD2. The CDR3 runs to 17 residues. Germline CDR1 and CDR2: SGHTA and FQGNSA. Trimming cost V 1 base and J 0 bases; bases outside gene matches: 3. Written as DNA, the CDR3 is TGTGCCAGCAGCTTAGGACTAGCGGGTTACTCCTACAATGAGCAGTTCTTC. Its protein product is CASSLGLAGYSYNEQFF.

Comment on this clonotype: This could be a read error, since a much larger clone is one nucleotide away. The rearrangement links TRBV5-6 to TRBJ2-3; D not resolved. The V gene's germline CDR1 is SGHDT and CDR2 YYEEEE. There are 14 residues in the CDR3. The CDR3 DNA reads TGTGCCGGCAGCTCCGGACCCTACACAGATACGCAGTATTTT. This sequence encodes CAGSSGPYTDTQYF.

As regards this clonotype: This may be a read error: a much more frequent sequence differs by one nucleotide. V is TRBV12-3 or TRBV12-4 and J is TRBJ2-7, with D possibly being TRBD2 (6 bases). This CDR3 spans 11 amino acids. The CDR3 reads CASSPYREQHF. The CDR3 DNA reads as TGTGCCAGCAGCCCCTACCGGGAGCAGCACTTC.

The chain combines TRBV11-3 with TRBJ1-2; 7 nucleotides agree with TRBD1. Germline CDR1 SGHNT, CDR2 YENEEA. V shed 6 bases and J 7 bases; nucleotides not matched to a gene: 11. The CDR3 contains 14 residues. CDR3 nucleotide sequence: TGTGCCAGCAGTGCGAGGGAAGGGGGCGGTGGCTACACCTTC. Its translation: CASSAREGGGGYTF.

This clonotype has ten or more counts. V is TRBV19 and J is TRBJ2-5; D tentatively reads TRBD1 or TRBD2 (5 bases each). With 9 bases removed from V and 2 bases from J, the gap between germline ends came to 10 bases. Looked up from germline, CDR1 is LNHDA and CDR2 is SQIVND (reference sequence). CDR3 length: 12 amino acids. The CDR3 loop is CASQGPQETQYF. The CDR3 coding sequence is TGTGCCAGCCAGGGACCTCAAGAGACCCAGTACTTC.

J is TRBJ2-1 and V is TRBV7-9; 9 bases align to TRBD2. The CDR3 covers 15 residues. V trimming: 5 bases; J trimming: 4 bases; junction bases outside the gene matches: 6. Germline values: CDR1 SEHNR, CDR2 FQNEAQ (reference sequence). The CDR3 sequence: CASSILAGRYNEQFF. The CDR3 DNA sequence: TGTGCCAGCAGCATTCTAGCGGGACGTTACAATGAGCAGTTCTTC.

This clonotype appeared many times. The V call is TRBV6-2 or TRBV6-3, the J call TRBJ1-4; D call uncertain. Trimming cost V 4 bases and J 8 bases, with 14 bases left between them. Germline CDR1 and CDR2: MNHEY and SVGEGT. There are 14 residues in the CDR3. CDR3 sequence: CASSSGRVREKLFF. CDR3 in DNA: TGTGCCAGCAGTTCTGGAAGGGTACGGGAAAAACTGTTTTTT.

The chain links TRBV13 to TRBJ2-1; the D gene is possibly TRBD2 (6 bases). Trimming took off 5 bases at V and 4 bases at J, with 18 bases between the two ends. The CDR3 loop spans 16 amino acids. Germline V CDR1 and CDR2: PRHDT, FYEKMQ (reference sequence). The CDR3 loop is CASSPESGTYYNEQFF. The CDR3 nucleotides read TGTGCCAGCAGCCCCGAGTCCGGGACTTATTACAATGAGCAGTTCTTC.

This clonotype occurred many times. The J gene is TRBJ2-1, the V gene TRBV2; 7 nucleotides align to TRBD2. V lost 4 bases to trimming and J lost 2 bases; unmatched junction nucleotides: 5. Germline lookup yields CDR1 SNHLY and CDR2 FYNNEI. This CDR3 region has 15 residues. CDR3 in DNA: TGTGCCAGCAGTGTTGGTCTAGCGGCCTACAATGAGCAGTTCTTC. Its protein product is CASSVGLAAYNEQFF.

A word on this clonotype: A clone one base away is much larger, so this may be a read error. The V gene is TRBV20-1, the J gene TRBJ2-1, with a possible D match to TRBD1 (6 bases). The CDR3 length is 12 residues. Germline V gene sequence: CDR1 DFQATT, CDR2 SNEGSKA (reference sequence). The CDR3: CSPGPGVFEPFF. The CDR3 coding sequence is TGCAGTCCAGGCCCAGGGGTTTTTGAGCCGTTCTTC.

This sequence joins TRBV6-5 and TRBJ1-2; 9 nucleotides match TRBD1. The germline gives CDR1 MNHEY, CDR2 SVGAGI. Losses at the gene ends were 0 bases for V and 7 bases for J; bases not matched to a gene: 6. The CDR3 sequence is 15 residues long. CDR3 sequence reads: CASSYSTGGYCGYTF. CDR3 nucleotides: TGTGCCAGCAGTTACTCTACAGGGGGCTACTGTGGCTACACCTTC.

The chain joins TRBV30 to TRBJ2-7; D is possibly TRBD2 (5 bases). Trimming stripped 1 base from V and 3 bases from J, with 10 bases between. CDR1 and CDR2 (germline): GTSNPN, SVGIG (reference sequence). This CDR3 region has 13 residues. Written as DNA, the CDR3 is TGTGCCTGGAGTGCGGGATCCATCTACGAGCAGTACTTC. Its protein is CAWSAGSIYEQYF.

Comment on this clonotype: A much larger clone is a single base away; this may be a read error. Since the CDR3 does not end with the conserved phenylalanine or tryptophan, this likely comes from a read error. The chain combines TRBV9 with TRBJ2-5; 11 bases map to TRBD2. J gave up 5 bases and V 4 bases, and 7 bases lay outside the gene matches. This CDR3 is built from 15 residues. Germline V gives CDR1 SGDLS, CDR2 YYNGEE. DNA for the CDR3: TGTGCCAGCAGCTCCGGGACTAGCGGTTCGGAGACCCAGTACTCC. Protein sequence: CASSSGTSGSETQYS.

The CDR3 here is CASSLGVANYGYTF. The CDR3 nucleotides read TGTGCCAGCAGTTTGGGAGTGGCAAACTATGGCTACACCTTC. The chain has TRBV28 and TRBJ1-2; unclear D gene. CDR1 MDHEN and CDR2 SYDVKM come from the germline V gene. The CDR3 covers 14 residues. Trimming shortened V by 3 bases and J by 2 bases, and 10 bases separated the two germline ends.

The sample holds a few counts of this clonotype. Since a much larger clone is just one base distant, this may be a read error. The J gene is TRBJ1-6, the V gene TRBV5-1; TRBD1 aligns across 8 bases. Trimming removed 0 bases from V and 10 bases from J; junction bases left unmatched: 6. The CDR3 has 15 amino acids. Germline V gene sequence: CDR1 SGHRS, CDR2 YFSETQ. CDR3 region: CASSLGAGGSSPLHF. The CDR3 nucleotides read TGCGCCAGCAGCTTGGGCGCAGGGGGCAGCTCACCCCTCCACTTT.

This clonotype was observed at least ten times. This chain connects TRBV7-9 to TRBJ2-2; 8 positions agree with TRBD1. The CDR3 is 17 amino acids. The J segment lost 4 bases and the V segment lost 8 bases, leaving 15 bases of the junction unmatched. Germline V gene sequence: CDR1 SEHNR, CDR2 FQNEAQ (reference sequence). The CDR3 is CASGGRGLRKGTGELFF. The CDR3 DNA is TGTGCCAGCGGCGGCAGGGGGCTGAGAAAGGGCACCGGGGAGCTGTTTTTT.

The chain couples TRBV7-2 to TRBJ2-2; 7 bases line up with TRBD1. This CDR3 has 20 amino acids. Germline loops: CDR1 SGHTA, CDR2 FQGNSA. J gave up 6 bases and V 1 base, and 20 bases lay outside the gene matches. The CDR3 region is CASSLEWGLGQAPHAGELFF. The CDR3 DNA follows: TGTGCCAGCAGCTTAGAATGGGGGCTCGGACAGGCCCCGCACGCCGGGGAGCTGTTTTTT.

The rearrangement joins TRBV10-3 to TRBJ2-7; the match to TRBD2 covers 11 bases. CDR1 and CDR2 (germline): ENHRY, SYGVKD. This CDR3 has 14 amino acids. The V segment lost 3 bases and the J segment 4 bases; nucleotides outside the gene matches: 2. CDR3 loop: CAISEPSGRYEQYF. CDR3 sequence (DNA): TGTGCCATCAGTGAACCTAGCGGGAGGTACGAGCAGTACTTC.

The sample holds a few counts of this clonotype. A much larger clonotype is one base distant, so this may be a read error. The J gene is TRBJ2-3, the V gene TRBV10-3; TRBD2 aligns across 8 bases. CDR3 length: 18 amino acids. The ends lost 4 bases at V and 2 bases at J; junction bases unmatched: 14. Germline CDR1 is ENHRY and CDR2 is SYGVKD. CDR3 region: CAISGSRGREANTDTQYF. CDR3 DNA sequence: TGTGCCATCAGTGGGTCCAGAGGGCGGGAGGCCAACACAGATACGCAGTATTTT.

Only a few counts were recorded for this clonotype. A much larger clone lies a single base off, so this may be a read error. The rearrangement uses TRBV7-2 and TRBJ2-3, with 10 bases identical to TRBD1. CDR3 length equals 17 residues. Germline V CDR1 and CDR2: SGHTA, FQGNSA. Written as DNA, the CDR3 is TGTGCCAGCAGCTCCAGACAGGGGGCTAGAATCACAGATCCGCAGTATTTT. Protein: CASSSRQGARITDPQYF.

This clonotype was picked up a small number of times. The V gene is TRBV5-1, the J gene TRBJ2-3; TRBD2 matches at 9 bases. The trim removed 2 bases at V and 4 bases at J, leaving 8 bases unmatched. The germline gives CDR1 SGHRS, CDR2 YFSETQ. The CDR3 sequence is 16 residues long. The CDR3 spells CASSLGLARGPDTQYF. The CDR3 bases are TGCGCCAGCAGCTTAGGACTAGCGAGAGGGCCAGATACGCAGTATTTT.

This clonotype appeared a few times. A much larger clone lies a single base off, so this may be a read error. This rearrangement joins TRBV20-1 to TRBJ2-3; TRBD1 agrees at 10 bases. Trimming took 5 bases from V and 8 from J; bases not matched to a gene: 10. CDR3 length: 14 amino acids. Germline values: CDR1 DFQATT, CDR2 SNEGSKA (reference sequence). The CDR3: CSAQDRGQAATQYF. CDR3 in DNA: TGCAGTGCTCAAGACAGGGGGCAAGCAGCTACGCAGTATTTT.

In this sample, this clonotype turned up a few times. The V gene is TRBV3-1, the J gene TRBJ2-1; 8 bases align to TRBD2. The junction had 8 bases not matched to a gene; V was cut back by 1 base and J by 9 bases. CDR1 is LGHDT and CDR2 is YNNKEL in the germline V gene (reference sequence). The CDR3 is 15 residues long. The CDR3 DNA reads TGTGCCAGCAGCCAAGTGGGACTAGTCAGGGGTGAGCAGTTCTTC. Translating it yields CASSQVGLVRGEQFF.

This clonotype has a count of ten or more. V is TRBV28 and J is TRBJ2-5; D gene uncertain. In germline, CDR1 is MDHEN, CDR2 SYDVKM. With 6 bases removed from V and 2 bases from J, the gap between germline ends came to 4 bases. CDR3 length: 11 amino acids. CDR3 loop: CASRGQETQYF. In DNA, the CDR3 is TGTGCCAGCAGGGGGCAAGAGACCCAGTACTTC.